This T cell receptor beta chain was obtained from a study of T cell responses to AZD1222 COVID-19 vaccine (dated by TCRdb to 2020 to 2022). Some background on the complete study: AZD1222 recipients with second doses at about 4 weeks or about 12 weeks were pooled, because spike-specific TCR depth and breadth did not differ between schedules. A total of around 240 trial participants underwent TCR sequencing, of whom 200 to 220 received two doses of AZD1222 and about 25 received two doses of the MenACWY control vaccine. Trial participants were enrolled by age into subgroups of 18-55, 56-69 and 70-plus years, and around 140, 26 and 57 TCR-sequenced participants, respectively, were included in these subgroups. The full study reports these points: The whole spike protein was spanned by vaccine-associated CD4 TCRs, and dominant responses were seen in regions 160-218 and 743-854. Most participants were white British and females outnumbered males, and the authors suggested that clonal diversity may have been underestimated. Spike-specific TCR breadth and depth rose significantly after two AZD1222 doses compared with day 0 and with MenACWY recipients. Because no day 14 peak-response samples were available, repertoires were characterized only after the peak T cell response. Only five to seven AZD1222 recipients were SARS-CoV-2 seropositive at baseline, limiting conclusions about previously exposed vaccinees. Epitopes outside the regions mutated in the B.1.351 and B.1.1.7 variants were reportedly recognized by nearly half of the unique spike-specific TCRs. The 56-69-year group was small, and its depth increase did not reach significance, likely because of low power.

The CDR3 regions of human TCRbeta chains were subjected to immunosequencing. The study's processing was this. TCRs in the repertoires were matched against a reference library of SARS-CoV-2-specific TCRs that had been generated with the MIRA antigen-specificity platform. Breadth was defined as the fraction of unique TCRs that were SARS-CoV-2-associated, and depth was defined as the fraction of total T cells that were SARS-CoV-2-associated. Each spike-specific TCR was assigned to its reactive spike region and to a CD4 or CD8 class using the MIRA data. Log10-transformed breadth and depth values were compared by one-way ANOVA with Sidak's multiple comparisons tests. As stored in TCRdb, this immuneACCESS dataset retains in-frame rearrangements with V and J assigned. A fraction of the clones does not appear; measured against another copy, unresolved V genes explain less than half of the discrepancy, and the remainder lacks a known reason. The DNA gave D and trimming, while V, J and clone size come from that table. This sample comprises some 150,000 clones, about 93% of them detected only once. The ten largest account for approximately 5% of the sample.

A remark on this clone: Its antigen has not been determined. Base qualities are not at hand, and no much larger clone is one base apart.

Reading the label with the study, this specimen's time point is: baseline before first vaccination. The vaccinee samples were drawn from two UK trials, COV001 and COV002, one of which was a single-blind randomized controlled phase 2/3 trial testing AZD1222 (ChAdOx1 nCoV-19) in healthy adults. For TCRbeta chain sequencing, PBMC samples were collected from trial participants at day 0 and at day 28 after the second dose. Ends trimmed: V by 6 bases, J by 5 bases; bases unmatched to a gene: 4. From the cysteine up to the phenylalanine, the CDR3 has a length of 12 residues. Of the read, only the CDR3 DNA is kept; its 36 bases are in frame from base 1. In the germline V gene, CDR1 corresponds to SQVTM and CDR2 to ANQGSEA.

This TCR was recovered from an adult in good health. This specimen was peripheral blood, taken on day 0 of AZD1222 vaccination. This chain joins TRBV29-1 to TRBJ1-1; TRBD1 fits 9 bases in the junction. In nucleotides, the sequence is TGCAGCGTCAAGGACAGGGGAACTGAAGCTTTCTTT. Its product reads: CSVKDRGTEAFF.